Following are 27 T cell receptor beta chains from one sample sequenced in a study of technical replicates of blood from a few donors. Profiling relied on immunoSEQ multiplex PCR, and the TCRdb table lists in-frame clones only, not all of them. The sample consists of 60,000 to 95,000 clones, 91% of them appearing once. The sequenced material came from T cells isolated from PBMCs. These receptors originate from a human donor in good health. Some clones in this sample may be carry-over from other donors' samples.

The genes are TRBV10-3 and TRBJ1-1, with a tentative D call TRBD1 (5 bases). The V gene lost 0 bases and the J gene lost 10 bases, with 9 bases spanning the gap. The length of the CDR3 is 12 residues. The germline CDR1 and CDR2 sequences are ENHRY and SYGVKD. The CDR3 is CAISESGQRAFF. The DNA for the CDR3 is TGTGCCATCAGTGAGTCGGGGCAGAGAGCTTTCTTT.

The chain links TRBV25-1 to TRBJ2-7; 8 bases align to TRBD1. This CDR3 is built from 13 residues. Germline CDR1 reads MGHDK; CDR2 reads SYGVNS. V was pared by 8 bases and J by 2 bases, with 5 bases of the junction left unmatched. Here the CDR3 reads CASRGQGPYEQYF. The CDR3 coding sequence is TGTGCCAGCCGAGGACAGGGTCCCTACGAGCAGTACTTC.

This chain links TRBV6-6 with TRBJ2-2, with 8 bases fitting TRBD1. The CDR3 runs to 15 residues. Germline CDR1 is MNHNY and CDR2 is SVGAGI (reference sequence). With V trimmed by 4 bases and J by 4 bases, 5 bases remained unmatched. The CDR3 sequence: CASSLTQGGTGELFF. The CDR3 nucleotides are TGTGCCAGCAGTTTAACACAGGGGGGCACCGGGGAGCTGTTTTTT.

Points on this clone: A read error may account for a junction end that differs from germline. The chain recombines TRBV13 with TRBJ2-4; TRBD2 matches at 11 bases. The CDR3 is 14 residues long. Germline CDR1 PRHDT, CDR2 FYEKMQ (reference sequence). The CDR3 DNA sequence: TGTGCCAGCAGTTTAGCGGGAGGGAAAAACATTCAGTACTTC. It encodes CASSLAGGKNIQYF.

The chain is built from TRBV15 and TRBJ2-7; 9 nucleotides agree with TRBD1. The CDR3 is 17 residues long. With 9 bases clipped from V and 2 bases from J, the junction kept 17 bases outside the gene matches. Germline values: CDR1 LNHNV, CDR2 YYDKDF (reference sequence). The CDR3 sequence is CATTLSGTGNIPYEQYF. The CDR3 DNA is TGTGCCACAACACTGTCCGGGACAGGGAATATTCCCTACGAGCAGTACTTC.

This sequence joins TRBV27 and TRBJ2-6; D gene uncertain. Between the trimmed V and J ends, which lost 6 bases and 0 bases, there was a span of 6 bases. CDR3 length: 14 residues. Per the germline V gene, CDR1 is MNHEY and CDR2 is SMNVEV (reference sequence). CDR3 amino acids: CASSRNSGANVLTF. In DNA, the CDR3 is TGTGCCAGCAGCAGGAACTCTGGGGCCAACGTCCTGACTTTC.

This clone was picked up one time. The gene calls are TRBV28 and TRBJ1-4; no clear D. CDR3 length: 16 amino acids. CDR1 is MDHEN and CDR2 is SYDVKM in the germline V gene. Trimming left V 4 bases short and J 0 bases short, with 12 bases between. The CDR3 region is CASSSRSLTTNEKLFF. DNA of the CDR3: TGTGCCAGCAGTTCGAGGTCCCTTACAACTAATGAAAAACTGTTTTTT. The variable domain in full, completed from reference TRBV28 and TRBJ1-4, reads DVKVTQSSRYLVKRTGEKVFLECVQDMDHENMFWYRQDPGLGLRLIYFSYDVKMKEKGDIPEGYSVSREKKERFSLILESASTNQTSMYLCASSSRSLTTNEKLFFGSGTQLSVL.

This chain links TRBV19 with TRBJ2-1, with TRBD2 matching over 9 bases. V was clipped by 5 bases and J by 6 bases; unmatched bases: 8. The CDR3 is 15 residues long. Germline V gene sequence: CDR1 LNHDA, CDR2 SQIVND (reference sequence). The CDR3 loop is CASSSHSGRRNEQFF. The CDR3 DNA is TGTGCCAGTAGTTCCCATAGCGGGAGACGCAATGAGCAGTTCTTC. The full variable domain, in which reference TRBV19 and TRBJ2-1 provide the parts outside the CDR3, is DGGITQSPKYLFRKEGQNVTLSCEQNLNHDAMYWYRQDPGQGLRLIYYSQIVNDFQKGDIAEGYSVSREKKESFPLTVTSAQKNPTAFYLCASSSHSGRRNEQFFGPGTRLTVL.

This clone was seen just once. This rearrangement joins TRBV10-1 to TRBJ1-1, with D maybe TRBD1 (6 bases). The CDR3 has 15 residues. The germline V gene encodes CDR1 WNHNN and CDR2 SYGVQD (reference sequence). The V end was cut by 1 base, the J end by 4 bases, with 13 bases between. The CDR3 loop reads CASSEWGLSSTEAFF. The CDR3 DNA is TGCGCCAGCAGTGAGTGGGGGCTGAGCAGCACTGAAGCTTTCTTT.

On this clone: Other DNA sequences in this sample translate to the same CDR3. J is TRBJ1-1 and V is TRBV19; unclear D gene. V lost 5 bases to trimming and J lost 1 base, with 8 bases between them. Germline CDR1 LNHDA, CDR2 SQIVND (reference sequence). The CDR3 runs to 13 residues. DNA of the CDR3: TGTGCCAGTAGTGCCTCCAGGAACACTGAAGCTTTCTTT. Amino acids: CASSASRNTEAFF.

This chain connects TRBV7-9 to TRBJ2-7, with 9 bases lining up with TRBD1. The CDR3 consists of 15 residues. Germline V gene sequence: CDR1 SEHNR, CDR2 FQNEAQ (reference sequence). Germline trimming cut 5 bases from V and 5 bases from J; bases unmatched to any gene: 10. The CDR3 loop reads CASSRRDREIHEQYF. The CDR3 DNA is TGTGCCAGCAGCCGCCGGGACAGGGAAATCCACGAGCAGTACTTC.

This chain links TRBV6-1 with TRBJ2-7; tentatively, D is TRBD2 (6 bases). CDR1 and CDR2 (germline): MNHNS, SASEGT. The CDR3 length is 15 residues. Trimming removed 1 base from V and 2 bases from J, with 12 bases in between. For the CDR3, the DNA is TGTGCCAGCAGTGAAGGAGGAGGGAGGACCTACGAGCAGTACTTC. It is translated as CASSEGGGRTYEQYF.

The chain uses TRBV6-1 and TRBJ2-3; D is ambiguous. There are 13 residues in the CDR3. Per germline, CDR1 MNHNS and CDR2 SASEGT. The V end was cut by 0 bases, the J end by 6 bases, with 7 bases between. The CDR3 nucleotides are TGTGCCAGCAGTGAAGCGGGCATCGATACGCAGTATTTT. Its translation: CASSEAGIDTQYF.

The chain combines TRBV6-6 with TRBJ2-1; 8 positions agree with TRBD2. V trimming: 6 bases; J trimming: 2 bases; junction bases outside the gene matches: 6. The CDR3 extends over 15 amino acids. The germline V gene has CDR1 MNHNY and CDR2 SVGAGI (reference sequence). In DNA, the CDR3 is TGTGCCAGCAGACCGGGAGGGTGGACCTACAATGAGCAGTTCTTC. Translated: CASRPGGWTYNEQFF.

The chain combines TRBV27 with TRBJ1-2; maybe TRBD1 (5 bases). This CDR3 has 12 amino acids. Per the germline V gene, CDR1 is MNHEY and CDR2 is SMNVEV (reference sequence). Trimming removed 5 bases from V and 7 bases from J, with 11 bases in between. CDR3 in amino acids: CASSARGSGYTF. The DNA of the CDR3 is TGTGCCAGCAGTGCTAGGGGTAGTGGCTACACCTTC.

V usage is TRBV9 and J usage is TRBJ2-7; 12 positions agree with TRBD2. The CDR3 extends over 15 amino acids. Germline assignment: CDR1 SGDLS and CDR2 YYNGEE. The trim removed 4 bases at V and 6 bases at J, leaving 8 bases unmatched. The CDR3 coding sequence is TGTGCCAGCAGCCCTCGACTAGCGGGAGAGTCCGAGCAGTACTTC. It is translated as CASSPRLAGESEQYF.

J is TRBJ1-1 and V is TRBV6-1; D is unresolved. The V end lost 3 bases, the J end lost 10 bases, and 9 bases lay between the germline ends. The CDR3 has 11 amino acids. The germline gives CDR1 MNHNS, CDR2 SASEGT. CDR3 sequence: CASSENYGAFF. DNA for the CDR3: TGTGCCAGCAGTGAGAACTATGGAGCTTTCTTT.

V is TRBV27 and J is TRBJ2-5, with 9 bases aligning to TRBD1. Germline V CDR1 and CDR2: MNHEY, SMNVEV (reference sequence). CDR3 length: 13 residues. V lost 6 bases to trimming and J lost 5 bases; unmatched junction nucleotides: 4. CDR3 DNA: TGTGCCAGCAGGAAGACAGGGGGGGAGACCCAGTACTTC. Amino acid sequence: CASRKTGGETQYF.

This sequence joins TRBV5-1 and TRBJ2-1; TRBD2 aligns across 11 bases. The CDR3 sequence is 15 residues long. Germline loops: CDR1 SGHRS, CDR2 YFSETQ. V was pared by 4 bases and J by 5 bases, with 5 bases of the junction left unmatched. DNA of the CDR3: TGCGCCAGCAGCGCCGGGACTAGCGGAGACAATGAGCAGTTCTTC. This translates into CASSAGTSGDNEQFF.

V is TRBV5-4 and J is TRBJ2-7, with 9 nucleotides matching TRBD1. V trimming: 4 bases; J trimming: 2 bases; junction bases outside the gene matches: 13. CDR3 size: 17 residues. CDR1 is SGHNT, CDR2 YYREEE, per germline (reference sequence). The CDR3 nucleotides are TGTGCCAGCAGCCACGGCGGTACCGGGACAGGGACCTACGAGCAGTACTTC. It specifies CASSHGGTGTGTYEQYF.

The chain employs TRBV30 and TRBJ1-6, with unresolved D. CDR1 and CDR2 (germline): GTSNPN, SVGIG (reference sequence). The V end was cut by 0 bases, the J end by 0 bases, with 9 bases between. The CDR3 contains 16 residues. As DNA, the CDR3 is TGTGCCTGGAGTGTAGCAACCATCTCCTATAATTCACCCCTCCACTTT. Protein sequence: CAWSVATISYNSPLHF.

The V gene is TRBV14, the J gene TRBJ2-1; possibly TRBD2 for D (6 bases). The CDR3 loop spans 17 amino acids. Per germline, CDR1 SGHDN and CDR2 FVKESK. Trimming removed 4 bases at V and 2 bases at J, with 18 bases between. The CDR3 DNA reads TGTGCCAGCAGCCCGCGAACGCGGACTAAAGCCTACAATGAGCAGTTCTTC. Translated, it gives CASSPRTRTKAYNEQFF.

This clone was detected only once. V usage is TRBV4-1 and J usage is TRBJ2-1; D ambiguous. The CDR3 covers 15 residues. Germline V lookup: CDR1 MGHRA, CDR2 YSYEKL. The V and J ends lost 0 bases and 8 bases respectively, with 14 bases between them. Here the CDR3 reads CASSQESRSEDEQFF. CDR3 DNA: TGCGCCAGCAGCCAAGAATCGAGGAGTGAGGATGAGCAGTTCTTC.

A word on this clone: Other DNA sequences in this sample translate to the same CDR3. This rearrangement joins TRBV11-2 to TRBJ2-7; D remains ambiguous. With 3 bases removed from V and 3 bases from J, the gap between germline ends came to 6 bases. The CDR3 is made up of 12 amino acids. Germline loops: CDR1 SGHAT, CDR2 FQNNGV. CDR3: CASSLGSYEQYF. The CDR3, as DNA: TGTGCCAGCAGCTTGGGCAGCTACGAGCAGTACTTC.

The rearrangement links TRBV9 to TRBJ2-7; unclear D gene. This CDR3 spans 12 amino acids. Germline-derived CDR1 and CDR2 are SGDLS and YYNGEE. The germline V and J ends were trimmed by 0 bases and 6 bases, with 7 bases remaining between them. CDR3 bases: TGTGCCAGCAGCGTAGCTGCAGGCGAGCAGTACTTC. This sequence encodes CASSVAAGEQYF.

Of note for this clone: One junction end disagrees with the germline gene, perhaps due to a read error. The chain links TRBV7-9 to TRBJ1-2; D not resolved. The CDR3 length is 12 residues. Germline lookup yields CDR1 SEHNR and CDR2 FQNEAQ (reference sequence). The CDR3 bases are TGTGCCAGCAGCTTGTCTAACTACGGCTACACCTTC. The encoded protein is CASSLSNYGYTF.

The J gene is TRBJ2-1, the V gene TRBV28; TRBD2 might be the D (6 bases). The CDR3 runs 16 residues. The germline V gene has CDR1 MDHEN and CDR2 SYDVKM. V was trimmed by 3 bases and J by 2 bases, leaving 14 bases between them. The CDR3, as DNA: TGTGCCAGCAGTTTCCGACCGGGAGATACCTACAATGAGCAGTTCTTC. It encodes CASSFRPGDTYNEQFF.